This T cell receptor beta chain was profiled in a study of T cell responses to AZD1222 COVID-19 vaccine. At the level of the study: Second doses were pooled across both intervals (about 4 or about 12 weeks). Whole-study findings and limits: There were vaccine-associated CD4 TCRs across spike, dominant at 160-218 and 743-854. Clonal diversity was possibly underestimated, and white British individuals and females predominated among donors.

Turning to this clone: Its antigen is not known.

The protocol was immunoSEQ multiplex PCR, while the TCRdb copy is restricted to in-frame clones and leaves out a portion. Counted here are 95,000 to 100,000 clones, around nine tenths occurring once; the ten biggest clones make up approximately 1.3%. CDR1 and CDR2 (germline): SGHNT, YYREEE (reference sequence). The CDR3 is 13 amino acids. The V gene lost 3 bases and the J gene lost 2 bases, with 8 bases spanning the gap. This receptor was obtained from an adult in good health. The sample was peripheral blood, taken on day 0 of AZD1222 vaccination. The chain has TRBV5-4 and TRBJ2-5; D unclear. CDR3 region: CASSSTVQETQYF. CDR3 DNA: TGTGCCAGCAGCTCGACGGTTCAAGAGACCCAGTACTTC.